What follows describes a single TCR beta chain. These data come from a study of blood T cell repertoires in COVID-19. This CDR3 is 14 amino acids long. Germline V lookup: CDR1 SGHAT, CDR2 FQNNGV. V lost 2 bases and J lost 10, with 12 bases in between. Original processing methods: Reference gene primer amplification gave estimated nucleated cell counts. Generated by immunoSEQ multiplex PCR, the TCRdb table keeps only in-frame clones and is missing some. V, J and clone size were drawn from that table, and D and trimming were deduced from the DNA. The data contain 130,000 to 150,000 clones, over 80% of them singletons.

The TCR originated in a man older than 75 with acute or convalescent COVID-19. The rearrangement links TRBV11-2 to TRBJ1-6, with D possibly matching TRBD1 (5 bases). The sequencing input was peripheral blood. Here the CDR3 DNA reads TGTGCCAGCAGCTTAAGGGGAACGGCGTCACCCCTCCACTTT. Its translation: CASSLRGTASPLHF.